These T cell receptor beta chains were read from a single sample in a study of blood T cell repertoires in COVID-19. Sequencing was performed with immunoSEQ multiplex PCR; in TCRdb, only in-frame clones are kept and a portion is missing. Among a few hundred thousand clones, almost 90% were seen once, and the ten largest hold roughly 2.8%. The sequenced material came from peripheral blood. These receptors were taken from a woman aged 25-40 years with COVID-19, enrolled during active disease. Each CDR3 is given with its conserved first and last residue. The order of the fields is V gene, D gene, J gene, clone size, CDR3 protein, CDR3 DNA. D genes are given only for firm matches. The size of a clone is reported for some rows only, either as once, few or many, or as a class for expanded clones.

TRBV2	NA	TRBJ2-5	NA	CASTRLVQETQYF	TGTGCCAGCACCCGACTAGTACAAGAGACCCAGTACTTC
TRBV28	NA	TRBJ1-1	NA	CASSLQGTMNTEAFF	TGTGCCAGCAGTCTACAGGGAACCATGAACACTGAAGCTTTCTTT
TRBV9	TRBD2	TRBJ2-1	NA	CASSASGFYNEQFF	TGTGCCAGCAGCGCTAGCGGGTTCTACAATGAGCAGTTCTTC
TRBV27	NA	TRBJ2-7	NA	CASSPGVLYEQYF	TGTGCCAGCAGCCCCGGTGTCCTATACGAGCAGTACTTC
TRBV24-1	TRBD1	TRBJ2-1	NA	CATSDLPGQGSMYNEQFF	TGTGCCACCAGTGATTTGCCAGGACAGGGGTCCATGTACAATGAGCAGTTCTTC
TRBV24-1	TRBD2	TRBJ2-5	NA	CATSPGLAGSGETQYF	TGTGCCACCAGCCCGGGACTAGCGGGTAGTGGGGAGACCCAGTACTTC
TRBV14	NA	TRBJ2-3	NA	CASSQVYQGNTDTQYF	TGTGCCAGCAGCCAAGTCTACCAGGGGAACACAGATACGCAGTATTTT
TRBV7-2	NA	TRBJ1-6	NA	CASCGSSYNSPLHF	TGTGCCAGCTGCGGGAGCTCCTATAATTCACCCCTCCACTTT
TRBV5-4	NA	TRBJ2-7	NA	CASGGTALGSYEQYF	TGTGCCAGCGGAGGAACCGCGTTAGGGTCCTACGAGCAGTACTTC
TRBV2	TRBD2	TRBJ2-2	NA	CASKGTSGSIGELFF	TGTGCCAGCAAAGGGACTAGCGGGAGTATCGGGGAGCTGTTTTTT
TRBV27	NA	TRBJ1-1	NA	CASYLTTGLNTEAFF	TGTGCCAGCTACCTTACCACAGGTTTGAACACTGAAGCTTTCTTT
TRBV6-5	TRBD1	TRBJ2-5	NA	CASSDETGPQETQYF	TGTGCCAGCAGCGACGAGACAGGGCCCCAAGAGACCCAGTACTTC
TRBV11-3	NA	TRBJ2-7	NA	CASSLEPDYEQYF	TGTGCCAGCAGCTTAGAACCAGACTACGAGCAGTACTTC
TRBV30	TRBD2	TRBJ2-6	few	CAWSRTSGRISGANVLTF	TGTGCCTGGAGTCGGACTAGCGGGAGGATCTCTGGGGCCAACGTCCTGACTTTC
TRBV28	NA	TRBJ1-5	NA	CASGGSLGNQPQHF	TGTGCCAGCGGAGGTAGCTTGGGCAATCAGCCCCAGCATTTT
TRBV27	TRBD2	TRBJ2-1	NA	CASSLSSISGSQQFF	TGTGCCAGCAGTTTATCGTCTATCAGCGGGAGCCAGCAGTTCTTC
TRBV5-4	NA	TRBJ1-1	NA	CASSLSFGQTNTEAFF	TGTGCCAGCAGCTTGTCGTTTGGACAAACGAACACTGAAGCTTTCTTT
TRBV5-4	NA	TRBJ2-6	NA	CASSLVSQGANVLTF	TGTGCCAGCAGCTTGGTTTCCCAGGGGGCCAACGTCCTGACTTTC
TRBV28	NA	TRBJ2-7	NA	CASSPIASTSYEQYF	TGTGCCAGCAGTCCGATAGCCTCAACCTCCTACGAGCAGTACTTC
TRBV5-1	TRBD1	TRBJ1-6	NA	CASSLLSPGQGDSSPLHF	TGCGCCAGCAGCTTATTGAGTCCGGGACAGGGGGATAGTTCACCCCTCCACTTT
TRBV12-3/TRBV12-4	NA	TRBJ1-5	few	CASSRGEQPQHF	TGTGCCAGCAGTCGAGGCGAACAGCCCCAGCATTTT
TRBV15	TRBD1	TRBJ1-4	NA	CATSRGLQGANEKLFF	TGTGCCACCAGCAGGGGTTTACAGGGGGCCAATGAAAAACTGTTTTTT
TRBV7-9	NA	TRBJ1-5	NA	CASSLSSNQPQHF	TGTGCCAGCAGCCTTAGTAGCAATCAGCCCCAGCATTTT
TRBV11-1	NA	TRBJ1-6	NA	CASSDRRGSSPLHF	TGTGCCAGCAGCGACCGACGGGGAAGTTCACCCCTCCACTTT
TRBV5-1	NA	TRBJ1-2	NA	CASSFTSDYGYTF	TGCGCCAGCAGCTTCACATCTGACTATGGCTACACCTTC
TRBV10-3	NA	TRBJ1-5	NA	CAISGGSSNQPQHF	TGTGCCATCTCCGGGGGGTCAAGCAATCAGCCCCAGCATTTT
TRBV29-1	TRBD1	TRBJ2-3	NA	CSVEYLGQGLDTQYF	TGCAGCGTTGAATATCTCGGACAGGGACTTGATACGCAGTATTTT
TRBV2	TRBD2	TRBJ2-2	NA	CATRGLAGITGELFF	TGTGCCACCAGAGGGCTAGCGGGCATCACCGGGGAGCTGTTTTTT
TRBV19	TRBD2	TRBJ2-5	NA	CASSMDGLAGGETQYF	TGTGCCAGTAGTATGGACGGACTAGCGGGAGGGGAGACCCAGTACTTC
TRBV10-3	TRBD1	TRBJ2-2	NA	CAISESRVGQGARELFF	TGTGCCATCAGTGAGTCAAGAGTGGGACAGGGGGCCAGGGAGCTGTTTTTT
TRBV28	TRBD1	TRBJ2-7	NA	CASRPGTGSDSYEQYF	TGTGCCAGCAGACCCGGGACAGGGTCGGATTCCTACGAGCAGTACTTC
TRBV6-1	TRBD1	TRBJ1-4	NA	CASSERTGGRSEKLFF	TGTGCCAGCAGTGAACGGACAGGGGGCCGGAGTGAAAAACTGTTTTTT
TRBV19	TRBD2	TRBJ2-7	NA	CASRSPGGSSYEQYF	TGTGCCAGTAGGTCCCCGGGCGGGAGTTCCTACGAGCAGTACTTC
TRBV24-1	NA	TRBJ2-2	NA	CATSVTTPGVGELFF	TGTGCCACCAGTGTAACTACACCGGGAGTCGGGGAGCTGTTTTTT
TRBV19	TRBD1	TRBJ1-2	NA	CASSIMTGSLIGGYTF	TGTGCCAGTAGTATAATGACAGGGAGCCTAATCGGTGGCTACACCTTC
TRBV5-4	NA	TRBJ2-7	NA	CASSPGRDNHYEQYF	TGTGCCAGCAGCCCTGGCCGGGACAACCACTACGAGCAGTACTTC
TRBV7-2	NA	TRBJ1-5	NA	CASSPGGSSNQPQHF	TGTGCCAGCAGCCCGGGGGGGTCTAGCAATCAGCCCCAGCATTTT
TRBV19	NA	TRBJ1-5	NA	CASSTTRRDLGQPQHF	TGTGCCAGTAGTACCACCCGCAGGGATTTGGGTCAGCCCCAGCATTTT
TRBV2	NA	TRBJ1-5	NA	CASSDQISNQPQHF	TGTGCCAGCAGTGATCAGATTAGCAATCAGCCCCAGCATTTT
TRBV21-1	NA	TRBJ2-7	NA	CASSPYSPYPDRMVNEQYF	TGTGCCAGCAGCCCTTACAGCCCCTACCCGGACAGGATGGTTAACGAGCAGTACTTC
TRBV5-6	TRBD1	TRBJ2-5	NA	CASSLSGQGNQYF	TGTGCCAGCAGCTTGTCGGGACAGGGGAACCAGTACTTC
TRBV27	NA	TRBJ1-1	NA	CASSGKSWREAFF	TGTGCCAGCAGTGGTAAGAGTTGGCGGGAAGCTTTCTTT
TRBV3-1/TRBV3-2	TRBD1	TRBJ2-7	NA	CASSQDRGTAYEQYF	TGTGCCAGCAGCCAAGATAGGGGGACAGCTTACGAGCAGTACTTC
TRBV7-2	TRBD1	TRBJ2-7	NA	CASSSSGQPTYEQYF	TGTGCCAGCAGCTCCTCGGGACAGCCGACCTACGAGCAGTACTTC
TRBV28	TRBD1	TRBJ2-1	NA	CASSLPGQGGRDEQFF	TGTGCCAGCAGTTTACCGGGACAGGGAGGACGGGATGAGCAGTTCTTC
TRBV6-5	TRBD1	TRBJ1-1	NA	CASNRGTEAFF	TGTGCCAGCAACAGGGGTACTGAAGCTTTCTTT